This T cell receptor (beta chain) was captured by sequencing in a study of T cells in Graves' hyperthyroidism and ophthalmopathy. Study information: Blood from the periphery was taken at initial diagnosis, before any treatment.

Amplification targeted TCR beta CDR3 regions from RNA transcripts. When the TCR CDR3 underwent first-round RT-PCR, the HTBI primer set was used. TCRdb re-called the multiplex PCR reads with MiXCR, one entry per CDR3 protein. The sample has more than 500,000 distinct CDR3 sequences, 15% to 20% seen once. Trimming took off 0 bases at V and 7 bases at J, with 13 bases between the two ends. The CDR3 loop spans 14 amino acids. CDR1 SGHRS and CDR2 YFSETQ come from the germline V gene. This clonotype was picked up many times. The V call is TRBV5-1, the J call TRBJ1-2; D unresolved. The receptor comes from a woman younger than 45 with Graves' hyperthyroidism. Material for sequencing was blood. CDR3 in DNA: TGCGCCAGCAGCTTGGACCCGAGTCTCCCTGGCTACACCTTC. This codes for CASSLDPSLPGYTF.